This T cell receptor (beta chain) was identified during a study of blood T cell repertoires in COVID-19. Overall study context: COVID-19 samples, acute and convalescent, were from the United States, Italy and Spain. Sample material is recorded as cDNA or gDNA derived from T cells, B-cell-depleted T cells, or PBMCs.

Per the study methods: Cell counts per sample came from amplifying reference gene primers. TCRdb's copy holds only in-frame clones and misses some; the assay was immunoSEQ multiplex PCR. V and J calls and clone size follow that table, whereas D and trimming were derived from the DNA. The repertoire has more than 20,000 clones, 85% to 90% of them found once; the top ten carry 7.6%. Germline CDR1 is MNHEY and CDR2 is SVGAGI. Trimming cost V 5 bases and J 3 bases, with 13 bases left between them. The CDR3 covers 14 residues. The rearrangement links TRBV6-5 to TRBJ1-1, with TRBD1 as a possible D gene (6 bases). Sample: peripheral blood. The source is a human donor in a cohort sampled during active COVID-19. CDR3 protein: CASSLQGIYTEAFF. In nucleotides, the CDR3 is TGTGCCAGCAGTCTCCAGGGGATTTACACTGAAGCTTTCTTT.